Given below is one T cell receptor beta chain in context. Its antigen is unidentified. The method was immunoSEQ multiplex PCR; TCRdb's version includes in-frame clones alone and lacks a portion of them. The sample includes tens of thousands of clones, 90% to 95% seen only once; the top ten take roughly 2%. The data belong to a study of T cells in pancreatic ductal adenocarcinoma. The CDR3 loop spans 11 amino acids. The V gene lost 1 base and the J gene lost 6 bases, with 5 bases spanning the gap. The germline V gene encodes CDR1 SGHDT and CDR2 YYEEEE. The selected patients with pancreatic ductal adenocarcinoma had surgery but no neoadjuvant therapy. The study's findings and limits: Compared with tumor, blood showed more total productive templates and 7 to 9.5-fold more clonotypes. Tumors hold more CD45RO+ effector T cells, which may bias toward lower diversity. The resected pancreatic cancer cohort was biased toward the minority with early-stage disease.

The receptor was derived from a human donor with pancreatic ductal adenocarcinoma. The specimen sequenced was PBMCs. J is TRBJ2-7 and V is TRBV5-6; no clear D. CDR3 in amino acids: CASSLKGEQYF. The CDR3 bases are TGTGCCAGCAGCTTGAAAGGCGAGCAGTACTTC.